Sequencing of this T cell receptor beta chain was carried out in a study of Graves' ophthalmopathy and Graves' hyperthyroidism. Study outcomes and limitations: An 81.08% specificity and 85% to 90% sensitivity were achieved by a 13-signature model that separated ophthalmopathy from stable hyperthyroidism.

Germline CDR1 reads ENHRY; CDR2 reads SYGVKD. Deletions cut 6 bases from V and 0 bases from J, with 12 bases between. The CDR3 loop spans 16 amino acids. Of note for this clonotype: The antigen remains undetermined.

The PBMCs were taken from roughly 9.3 ml of fresh peripheral blood. Amplification targeted the TCR beta CDR3 regions, with RNA transcripts as the source material. RT-PCR in the first round used HTBI primers; a second-round multiplex PCR followed. TCRdb fed the multiplex PCR reads into MiXCR, producing one record per CDR3 protein. Of hundreds of thousands of distinct CDR3 sequences listed, 40% were seen once; the top ten hold 44%. The TCR comes from an adult man with Graves' ophthalmopathy. Sequencing was performed on peripheral blood. The chain joins TRBV10-3 to TRBJ2-6, with D tentatively TRBD1 (6 bases). CDR3 loop: CAISPGHNSGANVLTF. CDR3 sequence (DNA): TGTGCCATCAGCCCGGGACATAACTCTGGGGCCAACGTCCTGACTTTC.